This TCR beta chain derives from a study of graft-versus-host responses after intestinal transplantation. As for the study in general: Grafts were multivisceral, liver-intestinal, or isolated intestinal. Overall study findings and caveats: GvH clones turned up in recipient marrow; some had shown up first in ileum or blood. Association was observed between peak circulating GvH clone levels and early post-transplant HvG declines.

The germline V gene has CDR1 SGHTA and CDR2 FQGNSA. J lost 6 bases, V lost 4 bases, and 0 bases had no gene match. The CDR3 length is 13 residues. Marrow collected post-transplant originated from the posterior iliac crest or another site. In the case of this clone: Its antigen is as yet unknown.

TCRdb's table, derived via immunoSEQ multiplex PCR, lists solely in-frame clones and lacks some. The table shows 65,000 to 85,000 clones, with over 85% occurring only once. The receptor comes from a human patient who received an intestinal transplant, so some T cells may come from the graft donor. Specimen: bone marrow, collected less than 750 days after intestinal transplantation. J is TRBJ2-7 and V is TRBV7-2, with 13 bases identical to TRBD2. CDR3 DNA sequence: TGTGCCAGCAGCTGGACTAGCGGGAGCGAGCAGTACTTC. This sequence encodes CASSWTSGSEQYF.